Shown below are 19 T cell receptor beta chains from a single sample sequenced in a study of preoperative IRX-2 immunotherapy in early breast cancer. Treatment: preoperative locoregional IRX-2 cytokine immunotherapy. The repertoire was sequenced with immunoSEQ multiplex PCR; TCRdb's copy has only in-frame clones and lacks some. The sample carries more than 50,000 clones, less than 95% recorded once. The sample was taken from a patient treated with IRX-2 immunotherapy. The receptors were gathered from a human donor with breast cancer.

CDR3 DNA: TGTGCCAGCAGCTTGGCGGCAGGGGAGAATGAAAAACTGTTTTTT. Amino acids: CASSLAAGENEKLFF. The V gene is TRBV7-2, the J gene TRBJ1-4; tentative D call: TRBD1 (6 bases). The CDR3 runs 15 residues. CDR1 is SGHTA, CDR2 FQGNSA, per germline. The V gene lost 3 bases and the J gene lost 5 bases, with 13 bases spanning the gap.

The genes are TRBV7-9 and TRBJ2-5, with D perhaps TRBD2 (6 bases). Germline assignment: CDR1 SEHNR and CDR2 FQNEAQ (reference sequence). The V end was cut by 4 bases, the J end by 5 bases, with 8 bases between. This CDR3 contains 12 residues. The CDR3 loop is CASSYGGETQYF. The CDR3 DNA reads TGTGCCAGCAGCTACGGAGGGGAGACCCAGTACTTC.

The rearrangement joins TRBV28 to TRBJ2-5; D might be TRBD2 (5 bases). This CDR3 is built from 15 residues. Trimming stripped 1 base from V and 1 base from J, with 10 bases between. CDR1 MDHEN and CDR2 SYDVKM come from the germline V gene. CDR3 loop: CASSLLGLFQETQYF. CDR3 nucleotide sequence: TGTGCCAGCAGTTTATTAGGACTGTTCCAAGAGACCCAGTACTTC.

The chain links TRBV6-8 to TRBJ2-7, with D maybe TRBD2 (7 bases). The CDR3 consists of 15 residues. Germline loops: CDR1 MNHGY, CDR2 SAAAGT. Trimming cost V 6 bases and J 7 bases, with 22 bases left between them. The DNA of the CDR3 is TGTGCCAGCAGCGCAGGTTCGGGGGGCGAAGGGGAGCAGTACTTC. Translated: CASSAGSGGEGEQYF.

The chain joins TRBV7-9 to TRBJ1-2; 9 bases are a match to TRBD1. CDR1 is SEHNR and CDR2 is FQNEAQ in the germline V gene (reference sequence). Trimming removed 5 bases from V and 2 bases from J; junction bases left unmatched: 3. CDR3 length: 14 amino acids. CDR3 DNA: TGTGCCAGCAGCCGGGACAGGGCGAACTATGGCTACACCTTC. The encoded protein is CASSRDRANYGYTF.

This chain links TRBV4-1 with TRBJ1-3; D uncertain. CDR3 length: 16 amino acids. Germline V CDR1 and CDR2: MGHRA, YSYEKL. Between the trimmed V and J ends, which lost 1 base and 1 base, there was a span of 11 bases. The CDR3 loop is CASSQAQGLSGNTIYF. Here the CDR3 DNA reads TGCGCCAGCAGCCAAGCTCAAGGACTATCTGGAAACACCATATATTTT.

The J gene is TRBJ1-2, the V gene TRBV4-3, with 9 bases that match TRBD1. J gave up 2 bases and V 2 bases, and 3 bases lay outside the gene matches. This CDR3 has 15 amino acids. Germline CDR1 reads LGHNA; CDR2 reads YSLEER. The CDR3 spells CASSQPGQGNYGYTF. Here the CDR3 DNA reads TGCGCCAGCAGCCAACCGGGACAGGGAAACTATGGCTACACCTTC.

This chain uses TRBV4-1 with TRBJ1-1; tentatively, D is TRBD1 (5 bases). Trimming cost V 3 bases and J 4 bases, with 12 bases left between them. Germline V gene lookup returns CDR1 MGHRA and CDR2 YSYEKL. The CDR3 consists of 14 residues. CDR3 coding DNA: TGCGCCAGCAGCCAGGGGGTGCCGCGCACTGAAGCTTTCTTT. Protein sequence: CASSQGVPRTEAFF.

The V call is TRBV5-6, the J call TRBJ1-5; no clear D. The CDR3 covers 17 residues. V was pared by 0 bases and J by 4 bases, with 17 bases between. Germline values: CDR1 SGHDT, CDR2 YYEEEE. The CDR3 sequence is CASSLAGFTGSNQPQHF. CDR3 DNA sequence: TGTGCCAGCAGCTTGGCCGGTTTCACGGGGTCGAATCAGCCCCAGCATTTT.

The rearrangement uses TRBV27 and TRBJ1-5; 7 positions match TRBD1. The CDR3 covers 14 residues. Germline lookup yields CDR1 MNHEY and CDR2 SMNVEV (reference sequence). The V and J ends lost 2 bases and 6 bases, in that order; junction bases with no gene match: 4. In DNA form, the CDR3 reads TGTGCCAGCAGTTTACTGACAGGGTTTCAGCCCCAGCATTTT. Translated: CASSLLTGFQPQHF.

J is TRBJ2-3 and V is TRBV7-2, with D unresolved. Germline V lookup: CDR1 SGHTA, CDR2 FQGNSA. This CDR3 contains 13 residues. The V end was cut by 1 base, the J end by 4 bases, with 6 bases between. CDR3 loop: CASSLERSDTQYF. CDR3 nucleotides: TGTGCCAGCAGCTTAGAGCGATCAGATACGCAGTATTTT. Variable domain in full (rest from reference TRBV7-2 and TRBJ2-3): GAGVSQSPSNKVTEKGKDVELRCDPISGHTALYWYRQSLGQGLEFLIYFQGNSAPDKSGLPSDRFSAERTGGSVSTLTIQRTQQEDSAVYLCASSLERSDTQYFGPGTRLTVL.

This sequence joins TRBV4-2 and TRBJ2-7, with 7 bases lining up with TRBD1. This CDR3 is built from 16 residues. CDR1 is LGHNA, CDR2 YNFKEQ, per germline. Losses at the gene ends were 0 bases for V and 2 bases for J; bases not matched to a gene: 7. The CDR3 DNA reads TGTGCCAGCAGCCAAGAATTGACAGGGATCCCCTACGAGCAGTACTTC. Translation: CASSQELTGIPYEQYF.

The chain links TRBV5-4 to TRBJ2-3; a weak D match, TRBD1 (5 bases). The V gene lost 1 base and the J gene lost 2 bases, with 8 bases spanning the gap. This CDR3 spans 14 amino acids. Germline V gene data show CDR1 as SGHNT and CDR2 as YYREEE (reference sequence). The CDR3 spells CASSLPGPTDTQYF. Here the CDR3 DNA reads TGTGCCAGCAGCTTGCCAGGGCCCACAGATACGCAGTATTTT.

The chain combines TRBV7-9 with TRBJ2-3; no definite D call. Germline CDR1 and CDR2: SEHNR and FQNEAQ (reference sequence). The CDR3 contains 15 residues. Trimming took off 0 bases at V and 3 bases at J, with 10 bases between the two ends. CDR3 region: CASSLARLRTDTQYF. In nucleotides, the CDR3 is TGTGCCAGCAGCTTAGCGAGGTTAAGGACAGATACGCAGTATTTT.

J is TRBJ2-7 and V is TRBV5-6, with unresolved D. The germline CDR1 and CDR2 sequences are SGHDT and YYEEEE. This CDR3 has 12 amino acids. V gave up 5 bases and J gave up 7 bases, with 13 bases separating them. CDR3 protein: CASRGYYREQYF. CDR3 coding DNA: TGTGCCAGCAGGGGATACTACCGGGAGCAGTACTTC.

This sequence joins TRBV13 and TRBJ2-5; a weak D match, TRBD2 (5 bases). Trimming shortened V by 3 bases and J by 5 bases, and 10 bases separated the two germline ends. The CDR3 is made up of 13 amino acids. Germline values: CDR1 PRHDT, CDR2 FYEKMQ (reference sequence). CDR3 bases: TGTGCCAGCAGCTTCCACCCGGGGGAGACCCAGTACTTC. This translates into CASSFHPGETQYF.

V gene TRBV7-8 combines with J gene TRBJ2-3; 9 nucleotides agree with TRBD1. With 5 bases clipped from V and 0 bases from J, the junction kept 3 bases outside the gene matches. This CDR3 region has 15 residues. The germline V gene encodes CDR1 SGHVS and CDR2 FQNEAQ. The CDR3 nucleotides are TGTGCCAGCAGCCGACAGGGGGTTAGCACAGATACGCAGTATTTT. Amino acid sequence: CASSRQGVSTDTQYF. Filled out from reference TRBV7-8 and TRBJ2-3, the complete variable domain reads GAGVSQSPRYKVAKRGQDVALRCDPISGHVSLFWYQQALGQGPEFLTYFQNEAQLDKSGLPSDRFFAERPEGSVSTLKIQRTQQEDSAVYLCASSRQGVSTDTQYFGPGTRLTVL.

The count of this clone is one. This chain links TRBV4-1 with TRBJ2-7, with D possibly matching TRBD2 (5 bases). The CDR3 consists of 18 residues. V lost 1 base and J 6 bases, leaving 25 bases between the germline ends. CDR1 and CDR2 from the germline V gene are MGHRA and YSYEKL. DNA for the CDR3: TGCGCCAGCAGCCAAGTGGAGAGGGTCGAGTTGACTGGCGGCGAGCAGTACTTC. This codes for CASSQVERVELTGGEQYF.

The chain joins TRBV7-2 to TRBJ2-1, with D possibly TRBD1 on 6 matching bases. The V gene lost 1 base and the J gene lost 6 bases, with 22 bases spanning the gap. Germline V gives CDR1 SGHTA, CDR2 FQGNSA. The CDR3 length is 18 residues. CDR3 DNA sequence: TGTGCCAGCAGCTTAGTAGGCGCTGGAACAGGGATCTCCAATGAGCAGTTCTTC. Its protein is CASSLVGAGTGISNEQFF.